This TCR beta chain stems from a study of chemoradiotherapy in HPV16-positive cancers. Repeated repertoire sampling spanned the course of chemoradiotherapy. The CDR3 extends over 11 amino acids. Germline V gene sequence: CDR1 SNHLY, CDR2 FYNNEI. Trimming cost V 8 bases and J 2 bases, with 7 bases left between them. TCRdb keeps only in-frame clones here, not all; method: immunoSEQ multiplex PCR. This repertoire shows around 33,000 clones, around 83% found once; its top ten account for 2.1%. To note about this clone: Its antigen remains unidentified.

Points from the study as a whole: For HPV16-positive patients, expanding HPV-responsive T cells associated with longer recurrence-free survival.

This TCR came from a human donor with HPV-associated anogenital cancer. The gene calls are TRBV2 and TRBJ2-7; D gene ambiguous. This sample comprised blood, obtained from a patient who underwent chemoradiotherapy. The CDR3 is CASQAAYEQYF. As DNA, the CDR3 is TGTGCCAGCCAGGCAGCCTACGAGCAGTACTTC.